The 20 T cell receptor beta chains below all came from one sample that was sequenced in a study of blood T cell repertoires in COVID-19. The method was immunoSEQ multiplex PCR; TCRdb's version includes in-frame clones alone and lacks a portion of them. The table lists 300,000 to 400,000 clones, approximately 86% of them singletons. The sequencing input was peripheral blood. These receptors originate from a woman aged 55-70 years with COVID-19, enrolled during active disease.

The J gene is TRBJ1-1, the V gene TRBV6-1; D remains ambiguous. V was shortened by 3 bases and J by 10 bases, with 18 bases between the two germline ends. The CDR3 sequence is 14 residues long. Germline CDR1 reads MNHNS; CDR2 reads SASEGT. CDR3 in DNA: TGTGCCAGCAGTGAGCCCGCGAGCATAATCGGAGCTTTCTTT. Protein product: CASSEPASIIGAFF.

The chain combines TRBV19 with TRBJ1-4; TRBD1 matches 7 bases. The germline V gene has CDR1 LNHDA and CDR2 SQIVND (reference sequence). The CDR3 consists of 14 residues. V was pared by 7 bases and J by 6 bases, with 8 bases of the junction left unmatched. The CDR3: CASTTTGPHEKLFF. CDR3 nucleotide sequence: TGTGCCAGTACAACGACAGGGCCCCATGAAAAACTGTTTTTT.

CDR3 in DNA: TGTGCCAGCAGAGGCCGGGACAGGGGCACTGAAGCTTTCTTT. The encoded protein is CASRGRDRGTEAFF. The chain employs TRBV27 and TRBJ1-1; 10 bases are shared with TRBD1. There are 14 residues in the CDR3. Trimming cost V 6 bases and J 4 bases; bases outside gene matches: 5. In germline, CDR1 is MNHEY, CDR2 SMNVEV (reference sequence).

V is TRBV10-3 and J is TRBJ1-2; D uncertain. V dropped 3 bases and J dropped 7 bases, with 12 bases sitting between them. The germline V gene encodes CDR1 ENHRY and CDR2 SYGVKD. The CDR3 totals 13 residues. CDR3 nucleotide sequence: TGTGCCATCAGTGATCTAGGTGGTAGTGGCTACACCTTC. Its protein product is CAISDLGGSGYTF.

CDR3 region: CASSFQGTEAFF. Here the CDR3 DNA reads TGTGCCAGCAGCTTCCAGGGCACTGAAGCTTTCTTT. The chain recombines TRBV13 with TRBJ1-1; weak D call: TRBD1 (5 bases). The CDR3 extends over 12 amino acids. The germline V gene has CDR1 PRHDT and CDR2 FYEKMQ (reference sequence). V lost 3 bases to trimming and J lost 4 bases, with 6 bases between them.

The chain links TRBV15 to TRBJ2-1, with 7 bases identical to TRBD2. This CDR3 comprises 15 residues. The junction had 10 bases not matched to a gene; V was cut back by 0 bases and J by 11 bases. Looked up from germline, CDR1 is LNHNV and CDR2 is YYDKDF (reference sequence). CDR3 sequence reads: CATSRDWGGAGQQFF. CDR3 nucleotides: TGTGCCACCAGCAGAGATTGGGGGGGAGCGGGGCAGCAGTTCTTC.

Of note for this clone: A much larger clone lies a single base off, so this may be a read error. V gene TRBV3-1 (or the pseudogene TRBV3-2) combines with J gene TRBJ2-7; TRBD1 agrees at 11 bases. Germline CDR1 is LGHDT and CDR2 is YNNKEL (reference sequence). V lost 1 base and J lost 2; bases outside the gene matches: 4. CDR3 length: 16 amino acids. The CDR3 sequence is CASSQVPGQGAYEQYF. DNA of the CDR3: TGTGCCAGCAGCCAAGTCCCGGGACAGGGGGCCTACGAGCAGTACTTC.

The CDR3 DNA sequence: TGTGCCAGCTCACCAGTCGTACAGGGGGCCAATGAGCAGTTCTTC. Protein product: CASSPVVQGANEQFF. The J gene is TRBJ2-1, the V gene TRBV18; 9 bases match TRBD1. J lost 6 bases, V lost 2 bases, and 5 bases had no gene match. This CDR3 contains 15 residues. Germline assignment: CDR1 KGHSH and CDR2 LQKENI. The whole variable domain, filled in from reference TRBV18 and TRBJ2-1, reads NAGVMQNPRHLVRRRGQEARLRCSPMKGHSHVYWYRQLPEEGLKFMVYLQKENIIDESGMPKERFSAEFPKEGPSILRIQQVVRGDSAAYFCASSPVVQGANEQFFGPGTRLTVL.

The V gene is TRBV7-2, the J gene TRBJ2-1; weak D call: TRBD1 (5 bases). Trimming took 7 bases from V and 1 from J, leaving 14 bases between them. Germline-derived CDR1 and CDR2 are SGHTA and FQGNSA. This CDR3 has 15 amino acids. The CDR3 DNA reads as TGTGCCAGCAACCTCAGGGAATTTTCCTACAATGAGCAGTTCTTC. It is translated as CASNLREFSYNEQFF.

This chain links TRBV6-5 with TRBJ1-6; 8 bases are shared with TRBD1. This CDR3 has 15 amino acids. The trim removed 11 bases at V and 8 bases at J, leaving 14 bases unmatched. CDR1 and CDR2 from the germline V gene are MNHEY and SVGAGI. CDR3 coding DNA: TGTGCCGTCGAACGACAGGGGAAGGTTGATTCACCCCTCCACTTT. This gives the protein CAVERQGKVDSPLHF.

J is TRBJ2-7 and V is TRBV2; D perhaps matches TRBD2 (6 bases). Germline CDR1 SNHLY, CDR2 FYNNEI. The CDR3 length is 14 residues. With 6 bases removed from V and 1 base from J, the gap between germline ends came to 13 bases. The CDR3 coding sequence is TGTGCCAGCAGCGAGGACGGACTATCCTACGAGCAGTACTTC. This codes for CASSEDGLSYEQYF.

The CDR3 bases are TGTGCCAGCAGCCATGGCTCAGGGGGCTTAAACAATGAGCAGTTCTTC. This gives the protein CASSHGSGGLNNEQFF. V is TRBV4-2 and J is TRBJ2-1, with TRBD1 identical over 8 bases. CDR1 and CDR2 (germline): LGHNA, YNFKEQ. Unmatched junction bases numbered 9, after V lost 3 bases and J lost 5 bases. The CDR3 is 16 residues long.

About this clone: It may be a read error: a sequence one base away is much more abundant. CDR3 nucleotide sequence: TGTGCCAGCAGCGAGTACAATGAGCAGTTCTTC. This encodes CASSEYNEQFF. The chain is built from TRBV25-1 and TRBJ2-1; no firm D call. Germline V gene lookup returns CDR1 MGHDK and CDR2 SYGVNS. V was pared by 6 bases and J by 4 bases, with 4 bases between. The CDR3 spans 11 residues.

This chain connects TRBV29-1 to TRBJ1-2; 11 bases map to TRBD1. V dropped 5 bases and J dropped 6; count of bases not matched to a gene: 11. From germline, CDR1 is SQVTM and CDR2 ANQGSEA. CDR3 size: 15 residues. DNA for the CDR3: TGCAGCGTTACCCGAGGACAGGGGGCGCCCCATGGCTACACCTTC. Translation gives CSVTRGQGAPHGYTF.

A word on this clone: Other DNA sequences in the sample encode the same CDR3. V usage is TRBV29-1 and J usage is TRBJ1-2; tentative D call: TRBD1 (5 bases). CDR1 is SQVTM and CDR2 is ANQGSEA in the germline V gene. The CDR3 runs to 13 residues. Between the trimmed V and J ends, which lost 6 bases and 2 bases, there was a span of 13 bases. The DNA for the CDR3 is TGCAGCGTCCCGACCGACAGCAACTATGGCTACACCTTC. It translates to CSVPTDSNYGYTF.

The chain links TRBV7-2 to TRBJ2-2; 14 nucleotides line up with TRBD2. The CDR3 runs 15 residues. V was pared by 5 bases and J by 10 bases, with 6 bases of the junction left unmatched. Germline values: CDR1 SGHTA, CDR2 FQGNSA. CDR3 nucleotide sequence: TGTGCCAGCAGCCGGACTAGCGGGGGGTACAAGGAGCTGTTTTTT. Protein: CASSRTSGGYKELFF.

V usage is TRBV4-1 and J usage is TRBJ1-1; TRBD1 matches 7 bases. V dropped 0 bases and J dropped 5; count of bases not matched to a gene: 21. There are 20 residues in the CDR3. Germline loops: CDR1 MGHRA, CDR2 YSYEKL. The DNA for the CDR3 is TGCGCCAGCAGCCAAGATCATCGGCGATTCAACTCCAGGGGGGTAACTGAAGCTTTCTTT. Translation: CASSQDHRRFNSRGVTEAFF.

The CDR3 nucleotides read TGTGCCAGCAGCTTGGGCAGGGGGAGCTCCTACGAGCAGTACTTC. Translation gives CASSLGRGSSYEQYF. The chain has TRBV5-4 and TRBJ2-7; 7 nucleotides line up with TRBD1. Germline-derived CDR1 and CDR2 are SGHNT and YYREEE (reference sequence). CDR3 length equals 15 residues. The junction had 3 bases not matched to a gene; V was cut back by 0 bases and J by 0 bases.

The chain joins TRBV27 to TRBJ2-7; D might be TRBD2 (5 bases). The length of the CDR3 is 16 residues. From germline, CDR1 is MNHEY and CDR2 SMNVEV (reference sequence). V dropped 6 bases and J dropped 3 bases, with 21 bases sitting between them. The CDR3 region has the DNA TGTGCCAGCAGGACTTCGAGGACTCTGACCTTCTACGAGCAGTACTTC. Protein: CASRTSRTLTFYEQYF.

The chain uses TRBV19 and TRBJ1-1; the D is unclear. Germline V gene sequence: CDR1 LNHDA, CDR2 SQIVND (reference sequence). V was trimmed by 4 bases and J by 4 bases, leaving 13 bases between them. This CDR3 has 14 residues. The CDR3, as DNA: TGTGCCAGTAGTACTATCCTGGGAGGCACTGAAGCTTTCTTT. Translation: CASSTILGGTEAFF.